The T cell receptor beta chain under discussion was sequenced for a study of early stage breast cancer tumors. At the level of the study: Most of the 16 invasive tumors were ER+, PR+ and HER2-.

General study findings and limits: Blood repertoires resembled normal breast more than tumor. Tumors had about 2.5-fold higher T cell density and higher clonality than adjacent normal breast tissue.

This CDR3 has 13 amino acids. Trimming took 7 bases from V and 5 from J, leaving 9 bases between them. Germline V lookup: CDR1 SEHNR, CDR2 FQNEAQ (reference sequence). Blood replicates held 0.5 ug DNA, tumor or normal breast roughly 1.5 ug, two each. Libraries were prepared by immunoSEQ multiplex PCR; TCRdb keeps only in-frame clonotypes and omits some of them. The table shows 27,000 or so clones, with about four fifths occurring only once. In the case of this clone: The antigen is unknown.

Sequencing used blood. The TCR originated in a person aged 50 to 59 with breast cancer. The chain uses TRBV7-9 and TRBJ1-6, with D possibly TRBD1 on 6 matching bases. The CDR3 DNA reads as TGTGCCAGCACAGGGGAAGATAATTCACCCCTCCACTTT. Translation gives CASTGEDNSPLHF.